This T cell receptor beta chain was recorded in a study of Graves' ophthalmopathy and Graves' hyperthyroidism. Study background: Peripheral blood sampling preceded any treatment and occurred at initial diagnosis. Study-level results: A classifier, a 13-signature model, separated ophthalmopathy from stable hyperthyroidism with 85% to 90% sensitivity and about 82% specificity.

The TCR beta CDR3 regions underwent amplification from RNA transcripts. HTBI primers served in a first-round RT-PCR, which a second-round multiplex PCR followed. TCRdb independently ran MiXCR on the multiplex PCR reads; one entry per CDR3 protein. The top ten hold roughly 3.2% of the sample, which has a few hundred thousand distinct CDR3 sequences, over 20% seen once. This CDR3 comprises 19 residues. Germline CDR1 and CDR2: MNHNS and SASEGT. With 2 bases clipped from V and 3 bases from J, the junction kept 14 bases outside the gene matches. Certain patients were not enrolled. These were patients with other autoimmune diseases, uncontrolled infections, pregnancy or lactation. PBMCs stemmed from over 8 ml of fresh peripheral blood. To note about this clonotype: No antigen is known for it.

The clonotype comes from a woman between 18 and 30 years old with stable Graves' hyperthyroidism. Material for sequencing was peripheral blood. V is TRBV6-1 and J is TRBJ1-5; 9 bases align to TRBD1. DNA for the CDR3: TGTGCCAGCAGTGAACTCCCATATGCGACAGGGGGTCCCAATCAGCCCCAGCATTTT. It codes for CASSELPYATGGPNQPQHF.